The present TCR beta chain was sequenced within a study of shared clonotypes between healthy human individuals. Overall study: Samples came from a couple of female and a few male donors aged 18 to 49.

The input for sorted-subset replicate PCRs was 200 to 250 ng DNA, tens of thousands of T cell genomes. Assay used: immunoSEQ multiplex PCR; TCRdb lists only in-frame clones, some missing. This table holds about 1,800,000 clones, about 95% found once. Terminally differentiated effector memory CD45RA+ cells were excluded from the naive CD8 cells, which were CD45RO-negative and positively selected for CCR7. General study findings and limits: Against clonotypes common to all four donors, non-shared ones had lower generation probabilities.

Germline trimming cut 3 bases from V and 4 bases from J; bases unmatched to any gene: 3. The germline V gene encodes CDR1 KGHSH and CDR2 LQKENI. The CDR3 covers 15 residues. A word on this clone: Its antigen is currently unknown.

The specimen was naive CD8+ T cells sorted from blood. The V call is TRBV18, the J call TRBJ2-1, with TRBD2 matching 10 bases. The receptor comes from a young man in good health. The CDR3 loop reads CASSPETSGYNEQFF. In DNA, the CDR3 is TGTGCCAGCTCACCTGAGACTAGCGGGTACAATGAGCAGTTCTTC. Based on the CDR3 plus reference TRBV18 and TRBJ2-1, the full variable domain is NAGVMQNPRHLVRRRGQEARLRCSPMKGHSHVYWYRQLPEEGLKFMVYLQKENIIDESGMPKERFSAEFPKEGPSILRIQQVVRGDSAAYFCASSPETSGYNEQFFGPGTRLTVL.